This T cell receptor (beta chain) is from a study of read filtering for tumor transcriptome and immune sequencing. Bone marrow was sampled from every patient at the time of active disease. This clonotype has a count of ten or more. Molecular barcoded adaptors covering alpha/delta and beta/gamma chains were used on approximately 400 ng RNA. One entry per CDR3 protein, called by TCRdb with MiXCR from the reads. The repertoire holds tens of thousands of distinct CDR3 sequences, with approximately 15% as singletons. Per the germline V gene, CDR1 is DFQATT and CDR2 is SNEGSKA (reference sequence). V shed 6 bases and J shed 8 bases, with 8 bases lying between them. This CDR3 region has 10 residues.

This receptor was taken from a donor aged 40 or older with multiple myeloma. The specimen was a population of CD138-negative cells sorted from bone marrow. The chain combines TRBV20-1 with TRBJ2-1; D is unclear. In DNA, the CDR3 is TGCAGTGCCGGACGGGATGAGCAGTTCTTC. Translated, it gives CSAGRDEQFF.